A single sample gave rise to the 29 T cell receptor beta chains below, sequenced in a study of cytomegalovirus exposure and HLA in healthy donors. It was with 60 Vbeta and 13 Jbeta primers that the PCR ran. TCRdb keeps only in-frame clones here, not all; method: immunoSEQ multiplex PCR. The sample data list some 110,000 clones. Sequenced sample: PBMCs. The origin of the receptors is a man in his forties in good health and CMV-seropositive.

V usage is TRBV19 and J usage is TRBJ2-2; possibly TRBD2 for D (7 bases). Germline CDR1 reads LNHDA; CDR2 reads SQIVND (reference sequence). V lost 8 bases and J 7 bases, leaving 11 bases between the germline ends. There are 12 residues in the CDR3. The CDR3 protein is CASEGGHGELFF. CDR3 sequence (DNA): TGTGCCAGTGAGGGGGGGCACGGGGAGCTGTTTTTT.

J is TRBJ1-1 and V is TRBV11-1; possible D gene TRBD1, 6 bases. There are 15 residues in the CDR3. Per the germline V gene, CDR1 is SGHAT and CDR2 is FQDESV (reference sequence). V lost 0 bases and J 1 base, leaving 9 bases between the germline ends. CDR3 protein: CASSLAQGGNTEAFF. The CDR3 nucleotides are TGTGCCAGCAGCTTAGCGCAAGGGGGGAACACTGAAGCTTTCTTT. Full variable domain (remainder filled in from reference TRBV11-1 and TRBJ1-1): EAEVAQSPRYKITEKSQAVAFWCDPISGHATLYWYRQILGQGPELLVQFQDESVVDDSQLPKDRFSAERLKGVDSTLKIQPAELGDSAMYLCASSLAQGGNTEAFFGQGTRLTVV.

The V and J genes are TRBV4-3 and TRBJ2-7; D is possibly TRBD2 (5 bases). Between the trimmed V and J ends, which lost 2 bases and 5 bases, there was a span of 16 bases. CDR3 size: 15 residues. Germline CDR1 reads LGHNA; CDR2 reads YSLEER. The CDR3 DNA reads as TGCGCCAGCAGCCAAACTAGAACCCACTATCACGAGCAGTACTTC. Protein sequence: CASSQTRTHYHEQYF.

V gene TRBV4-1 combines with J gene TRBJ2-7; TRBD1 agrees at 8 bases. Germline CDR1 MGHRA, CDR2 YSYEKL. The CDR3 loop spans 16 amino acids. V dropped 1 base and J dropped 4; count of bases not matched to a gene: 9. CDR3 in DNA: TGCGCCAGCAGCCAAGGCCTTAGCCAGGGGGCATACGAGCAGTACTTC. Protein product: CASSQGLSQGAYEQYF.

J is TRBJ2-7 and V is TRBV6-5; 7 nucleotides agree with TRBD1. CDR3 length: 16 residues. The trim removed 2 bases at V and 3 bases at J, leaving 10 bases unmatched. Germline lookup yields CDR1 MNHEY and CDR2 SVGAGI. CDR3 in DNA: TGTGCCAGCAGTTACGCGACCGGGACAGCTATCTACGAGCAGTACTTC. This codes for CASSYATGTAIYEQYF.

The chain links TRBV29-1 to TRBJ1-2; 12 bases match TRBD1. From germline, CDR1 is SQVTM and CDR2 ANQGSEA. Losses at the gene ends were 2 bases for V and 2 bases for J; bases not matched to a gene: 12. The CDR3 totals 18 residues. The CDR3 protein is CSVEWDRGLGNQNYGYTF. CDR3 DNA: TGCAGCGTTGAATGGGACAGGGGGCTTGGTAACCAAAACTATGGCTACACCTTC.

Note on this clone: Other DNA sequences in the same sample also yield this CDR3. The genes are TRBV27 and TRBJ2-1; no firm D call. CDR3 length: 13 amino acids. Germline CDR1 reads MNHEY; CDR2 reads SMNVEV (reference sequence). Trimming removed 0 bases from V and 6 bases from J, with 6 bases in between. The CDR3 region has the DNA TGTGCCAGCAGTTTATCTGACTCCAATGAGCAGTTCTTC. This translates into CASSLSDSNEQFF.

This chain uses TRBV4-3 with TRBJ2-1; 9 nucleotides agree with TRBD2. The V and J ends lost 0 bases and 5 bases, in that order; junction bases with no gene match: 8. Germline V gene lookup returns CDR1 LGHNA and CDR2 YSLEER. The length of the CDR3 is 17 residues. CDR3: CASSQDYGTSNNNEQFF. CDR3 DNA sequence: TGCGCCAGCAGCCAAGACTATGGGACTAGCAACAACAATGAGCAGTTCTTC.

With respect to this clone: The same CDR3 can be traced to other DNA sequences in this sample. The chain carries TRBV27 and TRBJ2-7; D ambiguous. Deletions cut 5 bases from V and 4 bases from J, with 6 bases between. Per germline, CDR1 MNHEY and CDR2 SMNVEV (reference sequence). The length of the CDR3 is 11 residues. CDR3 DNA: TGTGCCAGCAGTAGCTATTACGAGCAGTACTTC. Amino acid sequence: CASSSYYEQYF.

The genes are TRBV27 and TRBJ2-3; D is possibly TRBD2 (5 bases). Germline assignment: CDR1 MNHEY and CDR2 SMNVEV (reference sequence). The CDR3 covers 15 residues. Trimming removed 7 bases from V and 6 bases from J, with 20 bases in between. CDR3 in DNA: TGTGCCAGCACACCAGGTCGGGGAATTTGGGATACGCAGTATTTT. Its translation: CASTPGRGIWDTQYF.

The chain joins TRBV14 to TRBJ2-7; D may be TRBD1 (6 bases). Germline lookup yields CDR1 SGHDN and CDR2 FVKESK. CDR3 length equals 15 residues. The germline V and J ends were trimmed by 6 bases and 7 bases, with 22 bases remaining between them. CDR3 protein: CASRGTGSVFGEQYF. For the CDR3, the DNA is TGTGCCAGCAGGGGTACAGGGTCGGTTTTTGGTGAGCAGTACTTC.

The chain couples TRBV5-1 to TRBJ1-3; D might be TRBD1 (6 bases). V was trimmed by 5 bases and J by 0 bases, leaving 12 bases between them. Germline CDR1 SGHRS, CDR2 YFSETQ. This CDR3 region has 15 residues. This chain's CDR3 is CASSSDSYSGNTIYF. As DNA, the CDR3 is TGCGCCAGCAGTTCGGACAGTTACTCTGGAAACACCATATATTTT.

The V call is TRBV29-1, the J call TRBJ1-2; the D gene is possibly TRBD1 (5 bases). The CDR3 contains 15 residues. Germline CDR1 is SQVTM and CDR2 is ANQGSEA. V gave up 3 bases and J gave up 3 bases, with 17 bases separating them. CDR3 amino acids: CSVDGTATGDYGYTF. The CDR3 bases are TGCAGCGTTGACGGGACCGCCACGGGGGACTATGGCTACACCTTC.

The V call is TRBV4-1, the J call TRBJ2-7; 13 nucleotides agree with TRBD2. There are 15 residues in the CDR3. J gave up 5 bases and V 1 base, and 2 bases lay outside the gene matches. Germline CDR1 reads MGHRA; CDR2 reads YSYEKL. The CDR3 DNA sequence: TGCGCCAGCAGCCAAGGGACTAGCGGGAGTGACGAGCAGTACTTC. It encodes CASSQGTSGSDEQYF.

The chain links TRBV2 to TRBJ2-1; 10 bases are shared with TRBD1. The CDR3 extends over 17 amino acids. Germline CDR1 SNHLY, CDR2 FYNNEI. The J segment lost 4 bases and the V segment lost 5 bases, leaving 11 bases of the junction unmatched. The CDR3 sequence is CASSSPGQGMGYNEQFF. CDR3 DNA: TGTGCCAGCAGTTCACCGGGACAGGGGATGGGATACAATGAGCAGTTCTTC. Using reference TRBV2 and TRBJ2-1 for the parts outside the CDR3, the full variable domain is EPEVTQTPSHQVTQMGQEVILRCVPISNHLYFYWYRQILGQKVEFLVSFYNNEISEKSEIFDDQFSVERPDGSNFTLKIRSTKLEDSAMYFCASSSPGQGMGYNEQFFGPGTRLTVL.

Written as DNA, the CDR3 is TGCGCCAGCAGCCCAAGGACAGGCATACGAGATCTATCCTCTGGAAACACCATATATTTT. As protein: CASSPRTGIRDLSSGNTIYF. The gene calls are TRBV5-1 and TRBJ1-3; TRBD1 aligns across 7 bases. This CDR3 comprises 20 residues. Germline loops: CDR1 SGHRS, CDR2 YFSETQ. V trimming: 4 bases; J trimming: 0 bases; junction bases outside the gene matches: 19.

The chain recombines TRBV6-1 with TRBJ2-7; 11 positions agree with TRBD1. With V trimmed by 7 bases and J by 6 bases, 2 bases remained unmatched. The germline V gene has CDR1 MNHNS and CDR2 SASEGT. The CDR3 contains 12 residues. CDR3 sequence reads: CASTGQGGEQYF. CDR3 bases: TGTGCCAGCACGGGACAGGGGGGCGAGCAGTACTTC.

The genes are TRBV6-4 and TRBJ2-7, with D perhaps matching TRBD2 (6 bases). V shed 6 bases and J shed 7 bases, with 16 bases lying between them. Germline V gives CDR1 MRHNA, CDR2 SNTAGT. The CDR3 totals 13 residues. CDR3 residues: CASSSEGGLEQYF. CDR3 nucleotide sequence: TGTGCCAGCAGCAGCGAGGGAGGTTTGGAGCAGTACTTC.

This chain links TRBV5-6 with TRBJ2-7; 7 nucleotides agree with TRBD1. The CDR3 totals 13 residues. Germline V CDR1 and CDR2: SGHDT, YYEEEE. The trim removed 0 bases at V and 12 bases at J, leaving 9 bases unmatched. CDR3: CASSLVTGDAPYF. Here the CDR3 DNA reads TGTGCCAGCAGCTTGGTTACAGGGGACGCTCCGTACTTC.

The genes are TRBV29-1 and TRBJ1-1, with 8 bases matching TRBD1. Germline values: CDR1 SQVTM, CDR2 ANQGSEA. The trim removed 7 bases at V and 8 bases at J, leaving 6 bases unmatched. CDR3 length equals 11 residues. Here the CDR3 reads CSGWDRREAFF. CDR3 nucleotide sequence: TGCAGCGGATGGGACAGGAGAGAAGCTTTCTTT. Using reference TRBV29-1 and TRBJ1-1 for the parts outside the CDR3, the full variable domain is SAVISQKPSRDICQRGTSLTIQCQVDSQVTMMFWYRQQPGQSLTLIATANQGSEATYESGFVIDKFPISRPNLTFSTLTVSNMSPEDSSIYLCSGWDRREAFFGQGTRLTVV.

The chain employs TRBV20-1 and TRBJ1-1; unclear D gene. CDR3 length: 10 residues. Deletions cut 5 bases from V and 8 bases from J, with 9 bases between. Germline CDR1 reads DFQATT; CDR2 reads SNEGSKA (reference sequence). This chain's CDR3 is CSAGGREAFF. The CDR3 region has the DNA TGCAGTGCTGGCGGAAGAGAAGCTTTCTTT.

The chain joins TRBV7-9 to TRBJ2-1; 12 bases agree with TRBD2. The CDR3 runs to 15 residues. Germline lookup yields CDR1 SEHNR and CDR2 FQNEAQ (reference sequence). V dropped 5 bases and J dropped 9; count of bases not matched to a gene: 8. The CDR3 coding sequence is TGTGCCAGCAGCGGACTAGCGGGACCCGCGGGTGAGCAGTTCTTC. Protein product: CASSGLAGPAGEQFF.

Here the CDR3 DNA reads TGTGCCAGCAGCCAAGATGAGACTAGTTCCGTAGATACGCAGTATTTT. This gives the protein CASSQDETSSVDTQYF. The chain recombines TRBV14 with TRBJ2-3, with a tentative D call TRBD2 (6 bases). The CDR3 is made up of 16 amino acids. Trimming stripped 0 bases from V and 5 bases from J, with 15 bases between. The germline gives CDR1 SGHDN, CDR2 FVKESK.

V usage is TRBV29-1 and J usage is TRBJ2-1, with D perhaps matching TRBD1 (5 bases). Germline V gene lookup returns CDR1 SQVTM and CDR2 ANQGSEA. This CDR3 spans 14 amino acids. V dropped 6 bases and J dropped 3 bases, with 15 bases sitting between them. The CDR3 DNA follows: TGCAGCGTCCCCGGACACCGGAGCTACAATGAGCAGTTCTTC. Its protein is CSVPGHRSYNEQFF.

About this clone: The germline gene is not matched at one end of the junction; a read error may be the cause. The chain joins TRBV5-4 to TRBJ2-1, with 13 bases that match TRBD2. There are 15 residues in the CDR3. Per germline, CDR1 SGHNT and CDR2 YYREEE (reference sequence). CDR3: CANSPGLAGLNEQFF. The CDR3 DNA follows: TGTGCCAACAGCCCGGGACTAGCGGGATTGAATGAGCAGTTCTTC.

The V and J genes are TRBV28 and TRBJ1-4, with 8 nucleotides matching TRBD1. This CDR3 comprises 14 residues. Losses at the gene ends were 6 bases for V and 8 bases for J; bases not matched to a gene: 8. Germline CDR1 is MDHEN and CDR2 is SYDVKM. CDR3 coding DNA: TGTGCCAGCAGCAGGACAGGGTTTCAGGAAAAACTGTTTTTT. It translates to CASSRTGFQEKLFF.

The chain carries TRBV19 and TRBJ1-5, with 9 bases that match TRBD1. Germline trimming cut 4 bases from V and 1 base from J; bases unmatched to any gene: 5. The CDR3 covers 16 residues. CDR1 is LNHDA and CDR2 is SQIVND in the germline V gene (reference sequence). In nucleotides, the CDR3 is TGTGCCAGTAGTACTCGGGACAGGGCGAGCAATCAGCCCCAGCATTTT. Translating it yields CASSTRDRASNQPQHF.

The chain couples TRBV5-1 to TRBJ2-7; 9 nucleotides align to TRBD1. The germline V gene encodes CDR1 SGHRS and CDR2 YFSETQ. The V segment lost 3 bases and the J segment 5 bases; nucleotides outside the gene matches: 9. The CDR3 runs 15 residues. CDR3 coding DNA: TGCGCCAGCAGCTCATTTACAGGGGGCGTCGACGAGCAGTACTTC. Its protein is CASSSFTGGVDEQYF. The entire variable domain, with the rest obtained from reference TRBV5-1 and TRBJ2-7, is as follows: KAGVTQTPRYLIKTRGQQVTLSCSPISGHRSVSWYQQTPGQGLQFLFEYFSETQRNKGNFPGRFSGRQFSNSRSEMNVSTLELGDSALYLCASSSFTGGVDEQYFGPGTRLTVT.

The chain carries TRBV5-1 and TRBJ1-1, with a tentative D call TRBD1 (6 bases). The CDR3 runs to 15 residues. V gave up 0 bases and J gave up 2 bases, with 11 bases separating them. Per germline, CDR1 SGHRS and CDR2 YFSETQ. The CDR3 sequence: CASSLEGGSNTEAFF. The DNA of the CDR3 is TGCGCCAGCAGCTTGGAAGGGGGAAGCAACACTGAAGCTTTCTTT.